This T cell receptor (beta chain) was captured by sequencing in a study of cytomegalovirus exposure and HLA in healthy donors (dated by TCRdb to 2015 to 2018). Describing the broader study: In an earlier analysis of 550 to 750 of the donors, 250 to 300 Gb of sequence data and some 120 million unique TCR beta sequences from 180 million or so T cells were reported. To predict cytomegalovirus infection status, the study brought together high-throughput TCR immunosequencing, statistical association of individual TCRs with disease status, and machine learning. The study aimed to test whether signatures of past pathogen exposure could be identified by cataloging public T cell receptors. An earlier analysis of around 540 of the donors applied high-throughput TCR beta sequencing to assess whether each TCR beta V gene segment acted as functional or pseudogenic. Both class I and class II loci were covered by HLA typing, at four-digit resolution. The T cell repertoires of roughly 660 subjects were profiled by immunosequencing and related to cytomegalovirus serostatus. Of the roughly 410 genotyped donors, 65% to 90% were placed in the genetic ancestry cluster associated with self-reported Caucasian donors. Every repertoire in the discovery cohort had been generated on one and the same sequencing platform. A later analysis re-analyzed previously published TCR beta repertoires from roughly 630 donors and added high-resolution HLA genotyping to study TCR occurrence patterns. Besides the first cohort of roughly 700 subjects, a separate validation cohort made up of 90 to 150 different subjects was used. The number of typed donors differed by locus: about 620-640 for A, B, C, DRB1 and DQB1; 522 for DQA1; approximately 600 for DPA1; and about 470 for DPB1. Donor age, sex, ethnicity and CMV serostatus were compiled alongside the repertoire data. About five DR-DQ haplotypes were handled as single units for association and clustering, since linkage in the cohort was strong. In a later genetic analysis, genome-wide SNP genotypes for about three fifths of the 666 donors were used, and that subset was treated as a discovery cohort. An early release that covered fewer than 750 HLA-typed donors contained approximately 290 gigabases of sequencing data and tens of millions of unique TCR sequences. Rather than drawing on any new phenotypic data, the later analysis identified candidate immune exposures from TCR beta sequences and the way those sequences occurred across donors. Among over 350 genotyped donors of the cohort, an average of approximately 230,000 unique TCR beta nucleotide sequences were sequenced per donor, about a sixth of them non-productive.

Libraries were made using the immunoSEQ multiplex PCR assay. A mixture of 60 forward primers for TCR Vbeta segments and 13 reverse primers for TCR Jbeta segments was used in the multiplex PCR. The CDR3 region of rearranged TCR beta genes was amplified from genomic DNA with a multiplex PCR assay. The amplified TCR beta libraries were sequenced on the Illumina HiSeq System as 87-base-pair reads. Per the source publication's procedure: Across the 500 to 750 repertoires, a later analysis counted 80 million or so unique TCR beta chains, roughly 11 million of which were shared by at least two donors. A nearest-neighbor algorithm error-corrected the raw reads and collapsed the reads into unique sequences, merging closely related sequences to remove PCR and sequencing errors. CDR3 sequences were aligned to IMGT reference sequences to assign V, D and J gene segments. For a sequence to be retained, at least a six-nucleotide match to both a V gene segment and a J gene segment was required. Rearrangements were called productive when the CDR3 lacked stop codons and stayed in frame with V and J; all others were non-productive. Following IMGT convention, CDR3 was defined as the stretch from the second conserved V-encoded cysteine up to the conserved J-encoded phenylalanine. The earlier analysis of some 540 of the donors excluded any sequence lacking an unambiguous match to a single V gene segment. An earlier analysis of fewer than 650 of the donors classified V segments as functional when productive rearrangements were above 56.7% and as segregating when the standard deviation between donors was above 5%. A statistical classification framework was built for diagnosing cytomegalovirus status from the catalog of TCR beta chain sequences. V and J gene assignment, in a later analysis, came from comparing TCR nucleotide sequences with IMGT/GENE-DB human TR gene sequences. In a later analysis, CDR3 sequences and most-parsimonious VDJ recombination scenarios were assigned using the TCRdist pipeline. In a later analysis, each TCR beta chain was defined by its CDR3 amino acid sequence together with its V-gene family, and reads without a unique V-gene family were excluded. In a later analysis, several hundred highly shared, low-generation-probability nucleotide sequences were removed to address suspected cross-contamination and a sequencing artifact. In a later analysis, a clonal expansion index was calculated for each public chain from normalized within-repertoire ranks of inferred template counts. In a later analysis, generation probabilities were computed with a VDJ recombination model fitted to out-of-frame rearrangements, and the resulting probabilities were checked against IGoR. In a later analysis, hypergeometric tests were used to score TCR-TCR, TCR-HLA and TCR-CMV co-occurrence, with a repertoire-size bias correction applied to TCR pairs. False discovery rates were estimated in a later analysis by permuting HLA or CMV assignments 20 times. In a later analysis, co-occurring TCRs were grouped with DBSCAN, and TCRdist sequence similarity was added when clustering was performed within HLA-allele-positive subsets. Repertoires with fewer than 30,000 or more than 120,000 public chains, plus five repertoires with anomalous nucleotide sharing, were excluded from co-occurrence clustering. This is the immuneACCESS table as TCRdb keeps it, with only in-frame sequences that have V and J called. A part of the clones is gone; compared with another copy, unresolved V genes explain less than half, and the rest is unexplained. The V and J calls and the clone size are those of that table, but D and trimming were determined from the DNA. Within this sample are about 200,000 clones, with approximately 82% of them counted one time only. The ten biggest clones cover about 1.8% of the sample.

The cohort was made up of about 670 healthy bone marrow donors. At the time of sampling, all cohort members were nominally healthy, though unrecorded immune exposures were likely present. The donor was CMV seronegative and belonged to the group of 350 or so seronegative cohort members. A peripheral blood sample was provided by each donor, and peripheral blood mononuclear cells were used for TCR beta sequencing. The Qiagen DNeasy Blood Extraction Kit was used to extract genomic DNA from the blood cell samples. Of note for this clone: Its antigen is not yet known. It has no much larger one-base neighbor in the sample; base qualities were not kept.

Beyond this particular receptor, the publication reports: When HLA alleles, especially DR and DQ, strongly co-occurred, attributing TCR associations to individual alleles was difficult. In an earlier analysis of under 600 of the donors, most TCR beta V segments were observed in productive rearrangements about 90% or about 30% of the time, broadly matching IMGT annotations. The authors suggested that the approach could potentially be generalized to other disease states and immunological phenotypes. In a later analysis, about 17,000 TCR beta sequences were associated with specific HLA alleles at a false discovery rate of 0.05. Most TCR sequences were seen in very few donors, while some public TCRs were found in many individuals. A further reported finding was that TCR beta sequences accurately predicted the HLA-A and HLA-B alleles for most subjects in the first cohort. A later genetic analysis associated a missense DCLRE1C variant with V-gene and J-gene trimming of TCR beta chains, and an independent cohort replicated the association. Only TCR beta chains were sequenced in this cohort, and the absence of alpha or paired-chain data limited detectable features. The study listed over 150 TCR beta chains as associated with cytomegalovirus. In a later analysis, HLA-associated TCR beta chains were found to be more clonally expanded and to have lower generation probabilities than equally common non-associated chains. In a later analysis, TCR association rates were found to vary across HLA loci, with the most associated TCRs seen for DRB1 alleles and the fewest for HLA-C alleles. Linkage disequilibrium might explain the correlated functional status among segregating V segments, but an unknown experimental factor could not be ruled out. The classifier was reported to diagnose cytomegalovirus status with high specificity and sensitivity in both the original cohort and the validation cohort. Roughly uniform sequencing depth across donors was assumed in presence/absence analyses, although this assumption may not hold. Immune exposure information for the cohort was limited to CMV serostatus. A few of the identified cytomegalovirus-associated TCR beta chains were confirmed in vitro to be specific for cytomegalovirus antigens. Because some donors lacked HLA typing at each locus, the association tests relied only on the typed subset. A later analysis found that most CMV-associated TCR beta chains appeared HLA-restricted, with HLA associations seemingly driven largely by CMV exposure. A later analysis reported that several top co-occurrence clusters appeared linked to parvovirus B19, influenza, CMV and Epstein-Barr virus. A cluster of highly shared sequence variants was judged likely to be a technical artifact of the sequencing pipeline. A later genetic analysis reported fewer N-insertions in productive TCRs among donors in an Asian-associated ancestry cluster than the roughly 700-donor mean. About 15 rarely observed V segments, including chromosome 9 orphons, were excluded from the earlier analysis of 550 to 700 of the donors because counts were too low.

The sequenced material came from PBMCs. The receptor's source is a woman aged 18 to 35 in good health and CMV-seronegative.

The nucleotide sequence is TGTGCCAGCAGTCCGGGTTCCTACGAGCAGTACTTC. This translates into CASSPGSYEQYF. The rearrangement combines TRBV6-6 with TRBJ2-5, with the D gene call left open. The last part of the DNA fits TRBJ2-7 better; the J call may be wrong. Per the germline V gene (reference sequence), MNHNY is the CDR1 and SVGAGI is the CDR2. Measured from the cysteine to the phenylalanine, the CDR3 is 12 residues long. This entry keeps only the CDR3 DNA: 36 bases, framed from base 1.